The TCR beta chain under discussion was sequenced for a study of cytomegalovirus exposure and HLA in healthy donors. On the study more broadly: Later, an analysis reported that the 130 or so validation repertoires had used the same platform as the approximately 630 first-cohort repertoires.

Details on this clone: The target antigen is unknown.

Trimming cost V 1 base and J 1 base, with 5 bases left between them. The CDR3 extends over 13 amino acids. Germline V gene data show CDR1 as SGHTA and CDR2 as FQGNSA. Libraries were prepared by immunoSEQ multiplex PCR; TCRdb keeps only in-frame clonotypes and omits some of them. The table has 190,000 or so clones, 80% to 85% seen once; the top ten hold approximately 3%. Study-level results: It was reportedly the case that the classifier diagnosed cytomegalovirus status with high specificity and sensitivity. Subsequent analysis of the approximately 110 validation repertoires found a tendency for first-cohort TCR clusters to co-occur.

The sequence derives from a woman aged 18-29 years in good health and CMV-seropositive. What was sequenced was PBMCs. This chain links TRBV7-2 with TRBJ2-7; D unclear. The CDR3 nucleotides are TGTGCCAGCAGCTTAGGGGCGTCCTACGAGCAGTACTTC. This codes for CASSLGASYEQYF. Variable domain in full (rest from reference TRBV7-2 and TRBJ2-7): GAGVSQSPSNKVTEKGKDVELRCDPISGHTALYWYRQSLGQGLEFLIYFQGNSAPDKSGLPSDRFSAERTGGSVSTLTIQRTQQEDSAVYLCASSLGASYEQYFGPGTRLTVT.